This T cell receptor beta chain came from a study of T cell changes during pregnancy in multiple sclerosis. The data were produced by immunoSEQ multiplex PCR, yet TCRdb's version contains in-frame clones alone and is incomplete. The profile covers some 46,000 clones, with around 94% appearing a single time and 1.3% taken by the ten largest. V was pared by 3 bases and J by 1 base, with 16 bases between. Germline V gene sequence: CDR1 SGHAT, CDR2 FQDESV (reference sequence). The CDR3 runs to 17 residues. J is TRBJ2-1 and V is TRBV11-1; no firm D call. Sequencing was done on a sample of peripheral blood. The receptor's source is a female donor with multiple sclerosis, enrolled in a pregnancy study. As DNA, the CDR3 is TGTGCCAGCAGCTTTGTCAGTCTTATGGGATCCTACAATGAGCAGTTCTTC. It is translated as CASSFVSLMGSYNEQFF.